The sample holds many counts of the clone carrying this T cell receptor beta chain. The data were taken from a study of blood T cell repertoires in COVID-19. In the authors' workflow: Cell counts per sample came from amplifying reference gene primers. Measured with immunoSEQ multiplex PCR; TCRdb has only the in-frame clones, and not every one. V and J calls and clone size come straight from that table; D and trimming were deduced from the DNA. The data show roughly 200,000 clones, 76% seen once. CDR1 is SGHVS, CDR2 FQNEAQ, per germline. The junction had 2 bases not matched to a gene; V was cut back by 4 bases and J by 4 bases. CDR3 size: 14 residues.

The chain combines TRBV7-8 with TRBJ2-7; 12 nucleotides line up with TRBD2. This sequence originates from a woman between 45 and 65 years old with active or convalescent COVID-19. Material: peripheral blood. The CDR3 DNA sequence: TGTGCCAGCAGCTCCCTAGCGGGAGGGTACGAGCAGTACTTC. Translating gives CASSSLAGGYEQYF. The full variable domain, with the rest looked up from reference TRBV7-8 and TRBJ2-7, is GAGVSQSPRYKVAKRGQDVALRCDPISGHVSLFWYQQALGQGPEFLTYFQNEAQLDKSGLPSDRFFAERPEGSVSTLKIQRTQQEDSAVYLCASSSLAGGYEQYFGPGTRLTVT.